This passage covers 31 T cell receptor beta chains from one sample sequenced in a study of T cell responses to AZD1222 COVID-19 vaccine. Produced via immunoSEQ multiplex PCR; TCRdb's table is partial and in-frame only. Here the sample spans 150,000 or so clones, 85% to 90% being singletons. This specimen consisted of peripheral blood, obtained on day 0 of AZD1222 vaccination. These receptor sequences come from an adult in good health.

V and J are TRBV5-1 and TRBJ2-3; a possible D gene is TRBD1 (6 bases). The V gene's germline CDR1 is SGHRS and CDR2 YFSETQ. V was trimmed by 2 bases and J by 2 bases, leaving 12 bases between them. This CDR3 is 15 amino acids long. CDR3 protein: CASSLAGTHTDTQYF. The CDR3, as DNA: TGCGCCAGCAGCTTAGCAGGGACACACACAGATACGCAGTATTTT. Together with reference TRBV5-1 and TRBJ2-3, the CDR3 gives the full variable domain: KAGVTQTPRYLIKTRGQQVTLSCSPISGHRSVSWYQQTPGQGLQFLFEYFSETQRNKGNFPGRFSGRQFSNSRSEMNVSTLELGDSALYLCASSLAGTHTDTQYFGPGTRLTVL.

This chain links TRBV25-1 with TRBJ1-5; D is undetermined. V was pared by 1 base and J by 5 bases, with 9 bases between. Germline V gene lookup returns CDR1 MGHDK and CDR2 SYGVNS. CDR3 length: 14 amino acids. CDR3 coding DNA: TGTGCCAGCAGTGAATGTATAGTGGATCAGCCCCAGCATTTT. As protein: CASSECIVDQPQHF.

This CDR3 is CSVKVGTGGSPQHF. DNA of the CDR3: TGCAGCGTTAAGGTTGGGACAGGGGGCTCGCCCCAGCATTTT. This rearrangement joins TRBV29-1 to TRBJ1-5; 12 nucleotides align to TRBD1. Germline CDR1 and CDR2: SQVTM and ANQGSEA. This CDR3 is 14 amino acids long. The trim removed 5 bases at V and 9 bases at J, leaving 8 bases unmatched.

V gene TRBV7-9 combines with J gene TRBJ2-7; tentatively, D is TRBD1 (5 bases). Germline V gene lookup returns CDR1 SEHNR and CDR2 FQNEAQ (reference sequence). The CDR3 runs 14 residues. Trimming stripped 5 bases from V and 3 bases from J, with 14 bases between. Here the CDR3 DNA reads TGTGCCAGCAGCCCCCTAACCCAGGGCTACGAGCAGTACTTC. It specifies CASSPLTQGYEQYF. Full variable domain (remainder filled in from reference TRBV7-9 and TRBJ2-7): DTGVSQNPRHKITKRGQNVTFRCDPISEHNRLYWYRQTLGQGPEFLTYFQNEAQLEKSRLLSDRFSAERPKGSFSTLEIQRTEQGDSAMYLCASSPLTQGYEQYFGPGTRLTVT.

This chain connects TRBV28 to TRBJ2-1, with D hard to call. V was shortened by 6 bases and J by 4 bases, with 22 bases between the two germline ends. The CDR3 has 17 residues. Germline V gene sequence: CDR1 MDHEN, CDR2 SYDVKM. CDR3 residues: CASSTPTPGRLYNEQFF. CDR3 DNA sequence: TGTGCCAGCAGCACTCCGACTCCGGGCAGGTTGTACAATGAGCAGTTCTTC. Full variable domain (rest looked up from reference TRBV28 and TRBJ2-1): DVKVTQSSRYLVKRTGEKVFLECVQDMDHENMFWYRQDPGLGLRLIYFSYDVKMKEKGDIPEGYSVSREKKERFSLILESASTNQTSMYLCASSTPTPGRLYNEQFFGPGTRLTVL.

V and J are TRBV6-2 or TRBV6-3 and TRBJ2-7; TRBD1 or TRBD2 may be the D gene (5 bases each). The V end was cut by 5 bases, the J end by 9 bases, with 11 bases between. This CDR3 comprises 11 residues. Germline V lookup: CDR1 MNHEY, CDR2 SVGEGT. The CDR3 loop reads CASSQGEGQYV. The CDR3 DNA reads TGTGCCAGCAGTCAGGGAGAAGGGCAGTACGTC.

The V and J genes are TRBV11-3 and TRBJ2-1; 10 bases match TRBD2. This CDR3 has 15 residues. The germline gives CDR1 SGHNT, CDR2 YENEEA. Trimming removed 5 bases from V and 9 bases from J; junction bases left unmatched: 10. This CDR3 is CASSPLAGGMGEQFF. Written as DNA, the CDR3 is TGTGCCAGCAGCCCCTTAGCGGGAGGTATGGGTGAGCAGTTCTTC.

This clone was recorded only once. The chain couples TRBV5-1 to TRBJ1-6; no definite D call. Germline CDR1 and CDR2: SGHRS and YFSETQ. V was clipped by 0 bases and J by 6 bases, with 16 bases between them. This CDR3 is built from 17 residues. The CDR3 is CASSLASVPGINSPLHF. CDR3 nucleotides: TGCGCCAGCAGCTTGGCGTCGGTGCCTGGGATTAATTCACCCCTCCACTTT. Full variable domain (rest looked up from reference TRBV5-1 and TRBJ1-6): KAGVTQTPRYLIKTRGQQVTLSCSPISGHRSVSWYQQTPGQGLQFLFEYFSETQRNKGNFPGRFSGRQFSNSRSEMNVSTLELGDSALYLCASSLASVPGINSPLHFGNGTRLTVT.

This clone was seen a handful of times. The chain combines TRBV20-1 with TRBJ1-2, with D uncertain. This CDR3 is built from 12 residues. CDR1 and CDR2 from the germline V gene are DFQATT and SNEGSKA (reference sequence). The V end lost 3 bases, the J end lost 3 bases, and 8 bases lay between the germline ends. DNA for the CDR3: TGCAGTGCTAGTCCCAACCACTATGGCTACACCTTC. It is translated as CSASPNHYGYTF.

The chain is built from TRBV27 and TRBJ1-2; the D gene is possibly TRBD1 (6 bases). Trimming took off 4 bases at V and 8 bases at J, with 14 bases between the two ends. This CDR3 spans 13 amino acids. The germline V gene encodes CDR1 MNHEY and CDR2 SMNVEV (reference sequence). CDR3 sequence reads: CASSSGAEWGYTF. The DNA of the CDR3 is TGTGCCAGCAGTTCAGGGGCGGAGTGGGGCTACACCTTC.

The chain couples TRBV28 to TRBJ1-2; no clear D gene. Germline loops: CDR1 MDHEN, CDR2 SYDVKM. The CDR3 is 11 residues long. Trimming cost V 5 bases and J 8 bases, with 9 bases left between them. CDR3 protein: CASSPSVGYTF. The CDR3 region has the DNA TGTGCCAGCAGTCCGTCTGTCGGCTACACCTTC.

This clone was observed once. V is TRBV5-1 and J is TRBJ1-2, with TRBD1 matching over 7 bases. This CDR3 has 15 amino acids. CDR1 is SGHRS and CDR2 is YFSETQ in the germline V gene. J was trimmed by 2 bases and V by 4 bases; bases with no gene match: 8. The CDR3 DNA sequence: TGCGCCAGCAGCACGGTTCCGGGACAGAACTATGGCTACACCTTC. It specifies CASSTVPGQNYGYTF. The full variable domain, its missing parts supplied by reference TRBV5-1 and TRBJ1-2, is KAGVTQTPRYLIKTRGQQVTLSCSPISGHRSVSWYQQTPGQGLQFLFEYFSETQRNKGNFPGRFSGRQFSNSRSEMNVSTLELGDSALYLCASSTVPGQNYGYTFGSGTRLTVV.

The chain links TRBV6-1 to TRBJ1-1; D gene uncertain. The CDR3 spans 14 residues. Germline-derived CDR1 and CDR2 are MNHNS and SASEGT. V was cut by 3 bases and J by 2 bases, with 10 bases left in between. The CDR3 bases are TGTGCCAGCAGTGATGAGAGGGCTAACACTGAAGCTTTCTTT. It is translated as CASSDERANTEAFF.

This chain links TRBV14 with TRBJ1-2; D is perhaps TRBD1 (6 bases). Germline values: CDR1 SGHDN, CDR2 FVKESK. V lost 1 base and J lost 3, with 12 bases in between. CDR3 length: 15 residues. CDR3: CASSQGRGRDYGYTF. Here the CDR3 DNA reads TGTGCCAGCAGCCAAGGCCGGGGGCGAGACTATGGCTACACCTTC.

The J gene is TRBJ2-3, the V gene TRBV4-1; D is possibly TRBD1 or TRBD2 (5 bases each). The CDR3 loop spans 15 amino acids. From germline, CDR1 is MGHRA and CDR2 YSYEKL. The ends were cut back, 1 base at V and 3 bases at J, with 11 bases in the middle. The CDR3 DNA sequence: TGCGCCAGCAGCCAAGGGGGGATAAATACAGATACGCAGTATTTT. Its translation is CASSQGGINTDTQYF.

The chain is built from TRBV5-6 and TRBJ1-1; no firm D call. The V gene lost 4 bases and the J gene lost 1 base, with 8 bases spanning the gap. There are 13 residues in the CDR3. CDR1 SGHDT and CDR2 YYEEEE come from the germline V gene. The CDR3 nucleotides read TGTGCCAGCAGCAAAGACCCGAACACTGAAGCTTTCTTT. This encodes CASSKDPNTEAFF.

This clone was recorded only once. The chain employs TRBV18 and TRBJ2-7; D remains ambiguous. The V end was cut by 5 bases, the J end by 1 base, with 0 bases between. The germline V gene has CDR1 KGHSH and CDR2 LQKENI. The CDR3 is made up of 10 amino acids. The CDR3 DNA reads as TGTGCCAGCTCATCCTACGAGCAGTACGTC. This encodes CASSSYEQYV.

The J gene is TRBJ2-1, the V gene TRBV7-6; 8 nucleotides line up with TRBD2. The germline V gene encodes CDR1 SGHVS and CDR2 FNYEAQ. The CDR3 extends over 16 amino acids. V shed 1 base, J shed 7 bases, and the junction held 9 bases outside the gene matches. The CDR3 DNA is TGTGCCAGCAGCTTAGTTACCGCGGGAGGTAGTAATGAGCAGTTCTTC. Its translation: CASSLVTAGGSNEQFF.

The chain's CDR3 is CASRDRENSPLHF. Here the CDR3 DNA reads TGTGCCAGCAGGGACAGGGAAAATTCACCCCTCCACTTT. The chain combines TRBV2 with TRBJ1-6; 8 nucleotides align to TRBD1. This CDR3 spans 13 amino acids. The J segment lost 7 bases and the V segment lost 6 bases, leaving 2 bases of the junction unmatched. Germline loops: CDR1 SNHLY, CDR2 FYNNEI.

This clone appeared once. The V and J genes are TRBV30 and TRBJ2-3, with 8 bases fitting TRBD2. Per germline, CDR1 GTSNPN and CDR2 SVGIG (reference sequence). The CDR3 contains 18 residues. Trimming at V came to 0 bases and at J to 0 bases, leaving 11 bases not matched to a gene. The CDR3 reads CAWSVTRLAGASTDTQYF. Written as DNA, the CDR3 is TGTGCCTGGAGTGTAACCCGGCTAGCGGGCGCGAGCACAGATACGCAGTATTTT.

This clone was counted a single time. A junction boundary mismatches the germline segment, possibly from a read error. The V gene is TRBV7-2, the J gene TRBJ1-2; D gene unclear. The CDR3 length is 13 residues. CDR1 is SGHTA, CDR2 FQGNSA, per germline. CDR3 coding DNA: TGTGCCAGCAGCCTAGCGGGTTTGGGGAGCTACACCTTC. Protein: CASSLAGLGSYTF.

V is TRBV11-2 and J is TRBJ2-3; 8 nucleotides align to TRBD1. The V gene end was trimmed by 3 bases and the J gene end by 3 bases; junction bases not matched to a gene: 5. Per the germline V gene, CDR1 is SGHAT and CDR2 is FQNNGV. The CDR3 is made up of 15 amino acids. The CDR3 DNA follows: TGTGCCAGCAGCTTCCTCAGGGGGCCTACAGATACGCAGTATTTT. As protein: CASSFLRGPTDTQYF.

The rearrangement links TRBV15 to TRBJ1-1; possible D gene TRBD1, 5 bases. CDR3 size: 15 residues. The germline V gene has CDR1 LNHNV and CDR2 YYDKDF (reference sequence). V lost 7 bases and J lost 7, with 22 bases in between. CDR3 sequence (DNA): TGTGCCACCAATGAGGGAGGGGCAGGGAAGGATGAAGCTTTCTTT. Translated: CATNEGGAGKDEAFF. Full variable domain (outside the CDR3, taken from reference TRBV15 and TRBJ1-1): DAMVIQNPRYQVTQFGKPVTLSCSQTLNHNVMYWYQQKSSQAPKLLFHYYDKDFNNEADTPDNFQSRRPNTSFCFLDIRSPGLGDTAMYLCATNEGGAGKDEAFFGQGTRLTVV.

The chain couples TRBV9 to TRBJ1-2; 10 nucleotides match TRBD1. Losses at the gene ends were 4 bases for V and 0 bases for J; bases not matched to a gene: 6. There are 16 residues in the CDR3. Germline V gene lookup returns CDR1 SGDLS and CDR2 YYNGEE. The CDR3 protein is CASSNRQGATNYGYTF. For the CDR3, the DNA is TGTGCCAGCAGCAACCGACAGGGGGCAACTAACTATGGCTACACCTTC.

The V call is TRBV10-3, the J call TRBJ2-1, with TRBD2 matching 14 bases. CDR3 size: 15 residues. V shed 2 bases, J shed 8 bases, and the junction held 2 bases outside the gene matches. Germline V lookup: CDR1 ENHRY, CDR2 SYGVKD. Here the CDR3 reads CAISEGTSGGHEQFF. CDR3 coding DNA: TGTGCCATCAGTGAGGGGACTAGCGGGGGCCATGAGCAGTTCTTC.

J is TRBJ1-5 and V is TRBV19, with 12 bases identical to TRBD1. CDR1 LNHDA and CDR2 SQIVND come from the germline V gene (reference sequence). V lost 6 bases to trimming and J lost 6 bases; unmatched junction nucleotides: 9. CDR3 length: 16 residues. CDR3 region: CASSHRDRGRGQPQHF. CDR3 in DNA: TGTGCCAGTAGCCACCGGGACAGGGGGCGAGGTCAGCCCCAGCATTTT.

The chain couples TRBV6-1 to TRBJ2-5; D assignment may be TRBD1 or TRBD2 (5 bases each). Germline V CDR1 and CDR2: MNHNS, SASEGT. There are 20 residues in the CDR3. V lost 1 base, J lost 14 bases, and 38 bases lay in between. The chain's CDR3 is CASSEVARGLGVQGLGPDYF. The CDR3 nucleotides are TGTGCCAGCAGTGAAGTTGCACGGGGTCTTGGAGTCCAGGGATTAGGGCCCGACTACTTC.

CDR3 region: CASSKTGLGLSEQYV. The CDR3 nucleotides are TGTGCCAGCAGCAAAACAGGACTTGGATTATCCGAGCAGTACGTC. The rearrangement uses TRBV28 and TRBJ2-7; D possibly matches TRBD1 or TRBD2 (5 bases each). Trimming stripped 6 bases from V and 6 bases from J, with 21 bases between. Germline lookup yields CDR1 MDHEN and CDR2 SYDVKM. The CDR3 has 15 residues.

CDR3 DNA sequence: TGTGCCAGCACGAAATTGGGACAGGGATACGCTGAGCAGTTCTTC. Its translation: CASTKLGQGYAEQFF. The chain couples TRBV6-5 to TRBJ2-1; 9 positions agree with TRBD1. This CDR3 is built from 15 residues. Germline trimming cut 7 bases from V and 9 bases from J; bases unmatched to any gene: 13. The germline V gene encodes CDR1 MNHEY and CDR2 SVGAGI.

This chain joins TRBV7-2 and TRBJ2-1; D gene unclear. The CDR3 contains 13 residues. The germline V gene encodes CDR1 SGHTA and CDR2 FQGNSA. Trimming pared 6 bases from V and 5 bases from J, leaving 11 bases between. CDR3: CASRIGPDNEQFF. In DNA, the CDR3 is TGTGCCAGCAGAATAGGACCAGACAATGAGCAGTTCTTC.

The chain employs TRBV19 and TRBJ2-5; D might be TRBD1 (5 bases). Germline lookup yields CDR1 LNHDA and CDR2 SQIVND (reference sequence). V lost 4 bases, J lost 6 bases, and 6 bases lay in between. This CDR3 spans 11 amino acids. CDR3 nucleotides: TGTGCCAGTAGTACAGGGCAGACCCAGTACTTC. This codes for CASSTGQTQYF. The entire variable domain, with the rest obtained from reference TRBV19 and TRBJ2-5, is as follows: DGGITQSPKYLFRKEGQNVTLSCEQNLNHDAMYWYRQDPGQGLRLIYYSQIVNDFQKGDIAEGYSVSREKKESFPLTVTSAQKNPTAFYLCASSTGQTQYFGPGTRLLVL.